This TCR beta chain is drawn from a study of regulatory T cells in long-lasting Graves disease. Library construction for TCR beta used iRepertoire HTBI primers and Arm-PCR of CDR3 regions. TCRdb fed the multiplex PCR reads into MiXCR, producing one record per CDR3 protein. Of 520,000 or so distinct CDR3 sequences in the sample, 12% were seen once. Many counts were recorded for this clonotype. The time point was: newly diagnosed GD, antithyroid drugs for less than 3 months. TCR sequences were obtained from RNA taken from PBMCs. Trimming took off 0 bases at V and 7 bases at J, with 27 bases between the two ends. Germline CDR1 and CDR2: SNHLY and FYNNEI. The CDR3 covers 20 residues. The sample was also reused in another study, on T cells in Graves' hyperthyroidism and ophthalmopathy. This second report adds: Absence of ophthalmopathy progression within 18 months defined stable Graves' hyperthyroidism. Patients were aged 18 to 65, had disease duration under 2 months, and had newly diagnosed hyperthyroidism. Using the HTBI primer set, a first-round RT-PCR was run on the TCR CDR3.

Material: peripheral blood mononuclear cells (PBMCs), obtained at new diagnosis, from a patient treated with antithyroid drugs. The TCR sequence derives from a young woman with Graves disease. The V and J genes are TRBV2 and TRBJ1-4; a weak D match, TRBD1 (6 bases). The CDR3 region is CASSEALPRGSGGAGEKLFF. CDR3 bases: TGTGCCAGCAGTGAAGCGCTCCCGAGGGGGAGTGGGGGCGCGGGTGAAAAACTGTTTTTT.